The clone carrying this TCR beta chain was observed at least ten times. Its antigen is as yet unknown. Patients affected by ophthalmopathy presented a Clinical Activity Score of at least 3, a NOSPECS grade of at least 4, and disease duration below 3 months. Diagnosis rested on symptoms, serum thyroxine and TRAb, thyroid ultrasound, and orbital computed tomography. This CDR3 contains 16 residues. V shed 3 bases, J shed 3 bases, and the junction held 7 bases outside the gene matches. Looked up from germline, CDR1 is SGHVS and CDR2 is FQNEAQ. The source of the sample is a study of T cells in Graves' hyperthyroidism and ophthalmopathy. TCR beta CDR3 regions were amplified from RNA transcripts. In the first-round RT-PCR of the TCR CDR3, the HTBI primer set was used. TCRdb called the multiplex PCR reads again in MiXCR, with one record for every CDR3 protein. The table records some 570,000 distinct CDR3 sequences, 12% to 15% of them present only once.

Whole-study results and caveats: Appearing also in blood were most of the thyroid clonotypes expanded above 0.001. Ophthalmopathy and stable hyperthyroidism were separated by a 13 V-J model.

This clonotype was sampled from a woman younger than 30 with Graves' ophthalmopathy. Material: blood. The rearrangement links TRBV7-8 to TRBJ2-1, with TRBD2 identical over 8 bases. In DNA, the CDR3 is TGTGCCAGCAGCTTCTTAGCGGGAAGGATCTACAATGAGCAGTTCTTC. Its protein product is CASSFLAGRIYNEQFF.